The T cell receptor (beta chain) described here comes from a study of blood T cell repertoires in COVID-19. Study-level information: Sites across the United States, Italy and Spain contributed samples from acute and convalescent COVID-19. Nucleic acid was either cDNA or gDNA, and it came from T cells, B-cell-depleted T cells, or PBMCs.

The germline V gene has CDR1 SQVTM and CDR2 ANQGSEA. This CDR3 is built from 12 residues. V was pared by 8 bases and J by 0 bases, with 10 bases between. In the study's own analysis: Reference gene primer amplification yielded estimated nucleated cell counts. Assay: immunoSEQ multiplex PCR; the TCRdb copy retains only in-frame clones and omits some. Clone size and V and J calls were adopted from that table, with D and trimming inferred from the DNA. The sample has roughly 300,000 clones, over 75% seen once. The chain uses TRBV29-1 and TRBJ2-5; D gene ambiguous. The sample was peripheral blood. The TCR was taken from a human donor in a cohort sampled during active COVID-19. Written as DNA, the CDR3 is TGCAGCTGTGGCCCGTACCAAGAGACCCAGTACTTC. It is translated as CSCGPYQETQYF.